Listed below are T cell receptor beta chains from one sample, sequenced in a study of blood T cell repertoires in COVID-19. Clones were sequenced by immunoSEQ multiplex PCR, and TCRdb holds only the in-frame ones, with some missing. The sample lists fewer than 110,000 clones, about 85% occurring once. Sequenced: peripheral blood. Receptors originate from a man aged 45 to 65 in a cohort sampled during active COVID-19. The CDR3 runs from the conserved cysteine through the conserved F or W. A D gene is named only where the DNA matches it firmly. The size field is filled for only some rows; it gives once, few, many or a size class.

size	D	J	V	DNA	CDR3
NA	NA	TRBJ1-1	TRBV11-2	TGTGCCAGCAGCTTATATTTGACGGGGAACACTGAAGCTTTCTTT	CASSLYLTGNTEAFF
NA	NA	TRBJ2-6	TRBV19	TGTGCCAGTAGTCCCCGTGGGGCCAACGTCCTGACTTTC	CASSPRGANVLTF
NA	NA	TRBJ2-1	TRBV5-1	TGCGCCAGCAGCAAACCGGGACTGGACACCTACAATGAGCAGTTCTTC	CASSKPGLDTYNEQFF
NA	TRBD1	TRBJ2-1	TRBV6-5	TGTGCCAGCAGTTACGACAGGGTCGGAAGCAATGAGCAGTTCTTC	CASSYDRVGSNEQFF
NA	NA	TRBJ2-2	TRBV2	TGTGCCAGCAGTATAACTAGCTCCCCTAGTACCGGGGAGCTGTTTTTT	CASSITSSPSTGELFF
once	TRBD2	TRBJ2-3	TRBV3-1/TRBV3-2	TGTGCCAGCAGCCTCCGCTTAGCGGGGGGCAGCACAGATACGCAGTATTTT	CASSLRLAGGSTDTQYF
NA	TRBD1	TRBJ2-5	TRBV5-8	TGTGCCAGCAGCTTGGCAGGACAGGGAGAGACCCAGTACTTC	CASSLAGQGETQYF
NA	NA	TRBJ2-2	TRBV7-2	TGTGCCAGCAGCCTAGCTCAAACAAAGAACACCGGGGAGCTGTTTTTT	CASSLAQTKNTGELFF
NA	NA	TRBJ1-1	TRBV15	TGTGCCACCAGCAGAGAGGGTCGGGGGGCTGAAGCTTTCTTT	CATSREGRGAEAFF
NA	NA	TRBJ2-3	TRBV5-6	TGTGCCAGCAGGACACAGGATGCATCAGGGATCATCCAGTATTTT	CASRTQDASGIIQYF
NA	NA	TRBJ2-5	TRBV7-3	TGTGCCAGCAGCTTAATATCCGGGCGGGGAGAGACCCAGTACTTC	CASSLISGRGETQYF
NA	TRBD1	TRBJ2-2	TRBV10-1	TGCGCCAGCAGAGAACAGGGGGCCGGGGAGCTGTTTTTT	CASREQGAGELFF
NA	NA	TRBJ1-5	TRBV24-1	TGTGCCACCAGTGATGCCCGGATCCAACAGGTTCAGCCCCAGCATTTT	CATSDARIQQVQPQHF
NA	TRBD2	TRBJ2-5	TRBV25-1	TGTGCCAGCAGTGAATCGGCTAGCGGGAAGACCCAGTACTTC	CASSESASGKTQYF
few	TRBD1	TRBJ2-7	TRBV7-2	TGTGCCAGCAGCTTCGTAGGGACAGGGTACTACGAGCAGTACTTC	CASSFVGTGYYEQYF
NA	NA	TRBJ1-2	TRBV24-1	TGTGCCACCGGGGAGTGGAGCCCGCATGGCTACACCTTC	CATGEWSPHGYTF
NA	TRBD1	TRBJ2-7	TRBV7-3	TGTGCCAGCAGCTTATCCCCGGGGACAGGGGACTACGAGCAGTACTTC	CASSLSPGTGDYEQYF
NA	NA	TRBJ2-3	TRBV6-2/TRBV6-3	TGTGCCAGCAGTCCCCGAGGTGGAGATACGCAGTATTTT	CASSPRGGDTQYF
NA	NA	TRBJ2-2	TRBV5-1	TGCGCCAGCAGCTCCCCGGGATTTGGGGAGCTGTTTTTT	CASSSPGFGELFF
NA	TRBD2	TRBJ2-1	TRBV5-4	TGTGCCGCCCAAGTCCGCGGGGGGATCGGGGATGAGCAGTTCTTC	CAAQVRGGIGDEQFF
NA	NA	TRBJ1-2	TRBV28	TGTGCCAGCGGCGGGGCCTATGGCTACACCTTC	CASGGAYGYTF
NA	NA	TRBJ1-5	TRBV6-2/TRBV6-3	TGTGCCAGCAGTTACTCGGTCACACCCGTCAATCAGCCCCAGCATTTT	CASSYSVTPVNQPQHF
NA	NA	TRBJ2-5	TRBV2	TGTGCCAGCAGAGCCGGGACTCAAGAGACCCAGTACTTC	CASRAGTQETQYF
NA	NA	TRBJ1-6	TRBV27	TGTGCCAGCAGTTTGAGGAGGGTGCAATCACCCCTCCACTTT	CASSLRRVQSPLHF
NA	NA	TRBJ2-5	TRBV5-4	TGTGCCAGCAGTTCAATTACTAGTCAAGAGACCCAGTACTTC	CASSSITSQETQYF
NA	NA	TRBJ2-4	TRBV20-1	TGCAGTGCGACTTCTCCAAACATTCAGTACTTC	CSATSPNIQYF